The text below deals with one T cell receptor (beta chain). In the original analysis: Amplification of reference gene primers provided the estimated nucleated cell counts. Assay: immunoSEQ multiplex PCR; the TCRdb copy retains only in-frame clones and omits some. For V, J and clone size, that table is used; D and trimming come from the DNA. This sample has about 60,000 clones, with approximately 90% found just once. These data originate in a study of blood T cell repertoires in COVID-19. Study in general: COVID-19 samples collected from the United States, Italy and Spain covered acute and convalescent phases. Sources were T cells, B-cell-depleted T cells, or PBMCs; the material itself was cDNA or gDNA.

This clonotype was obtained from a human donor with acute or convalescent COVID-19. The donor label of this sample is uncertain. The sample consisted of peripheral blood.

As DNA, the CDR3 is TGTGCCAGCAGTTACCGGGGACTAGCGGCCGACAATGAGCAGTTCTTC. Translating gives CASSYRGLAADNEQFF. The chain couples TRBV6-5 to TRBJ2-1, with 11 bases aligning to TRBD2. This CDR3 is 16 amino acids long. V was clipped by 2 bases and J by 5 bases; unmatched bases: 5. CDR1 and CDR2 from the germline V gene are MNHEY and SVGAGI.